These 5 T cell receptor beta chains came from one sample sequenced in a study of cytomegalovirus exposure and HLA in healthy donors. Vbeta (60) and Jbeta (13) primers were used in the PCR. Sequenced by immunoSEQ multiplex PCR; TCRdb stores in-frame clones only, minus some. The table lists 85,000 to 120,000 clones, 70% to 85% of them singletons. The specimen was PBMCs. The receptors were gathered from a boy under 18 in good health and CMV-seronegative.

The CDR3 coding sequence is TGTGCCAGCAGTTTGACAGGGGCGGGTGGAAACACCATATATTTT. Translated, it gives CASSLTGAGGNTIYF. This chain connects TRBV5-4 to TRBJ1-3, with TRBD1 matching 8 bases. This CDR3 has 15 amino acids. Germline V lookup: CDR1 SGHNT, CDR2 YYREEE (reference sequence). Losses at the gene ends were 5 bases for V and 3 bases for J; bases not matched to a gene: 7.

CDR3 sequence (DNA): TGTGCCAGCAACCCGGGGGAGGGCGGGTATGGCTACACCTTC. Translating gives CASNPGEGGYGYTF. This sequence joins TRBV5-4 and TRBJ1-2, with D possibly being TRBD1 (5 bases). Germline values: CDR1 SGHNT, CDR2 YYREEE (reference sequence). The CDR3 is made up of 14 amino acids. The V end was cut by 6 bases, the J end by 5 bases, with 17 bases between. The full variable domain, its missing parts supplied by reference TRBV5-4 and TRBJ1-2, is ETGVTQSPTHLIKTRGQQVTLRCSSQSGHNTVSWYQQALGQGPQFIFQYYREEENGRGNFPPRFSGLQFPNYSSELNVNALELDDSALYLCASNPGEGGYGYTFGSGTRLTVV.

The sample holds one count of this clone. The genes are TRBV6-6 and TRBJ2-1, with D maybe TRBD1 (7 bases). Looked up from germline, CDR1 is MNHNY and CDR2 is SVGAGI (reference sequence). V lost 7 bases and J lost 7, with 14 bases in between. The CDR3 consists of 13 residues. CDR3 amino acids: CASTGGSLNEQFF. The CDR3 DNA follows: TGTGCCAGCACAGGGGGGTCGTTAAATGAGCAGTTCTTC.

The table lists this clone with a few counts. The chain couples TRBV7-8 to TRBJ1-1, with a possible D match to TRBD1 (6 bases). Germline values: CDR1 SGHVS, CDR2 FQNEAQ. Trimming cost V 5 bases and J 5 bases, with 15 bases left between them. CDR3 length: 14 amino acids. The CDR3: CASSPLGGRTEAFF. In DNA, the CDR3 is TGTGCCAGCAGCCCCCTGGGGGGGCGGACTGAAGCTTTCTTT.

For the CDR3, the DNA is TGCGCCAGCAGCGACCTCAGGGGTTCGTCTGGAAACACCATATATTTT. It is translated as CASSDLRGSSGNTIYF. The V call is TRBV5-1, the J call TRBJ1-3; maybe TRBD1 (6 bases). Trimming took 4 bases from V and 1 from J, leaving 15 bases between them. This CDR3 comprises 16 residues. Germline V gene data show CDR1 as SGHRS and CDR2 as YFSETQ.